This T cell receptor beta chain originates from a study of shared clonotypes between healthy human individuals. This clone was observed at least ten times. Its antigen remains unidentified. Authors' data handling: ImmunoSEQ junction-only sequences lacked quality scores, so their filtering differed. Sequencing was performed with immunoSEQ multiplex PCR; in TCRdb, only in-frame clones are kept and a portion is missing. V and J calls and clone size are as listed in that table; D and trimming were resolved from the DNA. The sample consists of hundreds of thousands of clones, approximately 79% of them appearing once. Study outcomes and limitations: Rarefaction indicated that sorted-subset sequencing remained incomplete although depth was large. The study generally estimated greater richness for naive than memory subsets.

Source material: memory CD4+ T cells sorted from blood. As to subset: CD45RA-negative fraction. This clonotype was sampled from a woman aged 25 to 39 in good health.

The CDR3 sequence is CAISPGQGMTEAFF. The CDR3 bases are TGTGCCATCAGCCCGGGACAGGGGATGACTGAAGCTTTCTTT. V usage is TRBV10-3 and J usage is TRBJ1-1; 10 bases are a match to TRBD1. Germline V gives CDR1 ENHRY, CDR2 SYGVKD. This CDR3 spans 14 amino acids. Trimming removed 6 bases from V and 5 bases from J; junction bases left unmatched: 6.